A selection of T cell receptor beta chains follows, all from one sample in a study of T cell responses to AZD1222 COVID-19 vaccine. Generated by immunoSEQ multiplex PCR, the TCRdb table keeps only in-frame clones and is missing some. The sample shows fewer than 200,000 clones, around 90% of them seen only once. Here the sequenced sample was peripheral blood, taken on day 0 of AZD1222 vaccination. These receptors all stem from an adult in good health. Each CDR3 is given with its conserved first and last residue. A D gene is named only where the DNA matches it firmly. Expanded clones get a size class; other rows say once, few or many, or leave the size out.

CASSSDRGTYEQYF	TGCGCCAGCAGCTCCGACAGGGGGACGTACGAGCAGTACTTC	once	TRBV5-1	14	TRBJ2-7	TRBD1
CASRNRGNGPQHF	TGTGCCAGCAGAAACCGGGGAAATGGGCCCCAGCATTTT	-	TRBV6-5	13	TRBJ1-5	-
CAWKTGAGGPLHF	TGTGCCTGGAAAACGGGGGCTGGGGGACCCCTCCACTTT	-	TRBV30	13	TRBJ1-6	-
CAIGDFDSPLHF	TGTGCCATCGGGGACTTTGATTCACCCCTCCACTTT	-	TRBV10-3	12	TRBJ1-6	-
CAILRELQETQYF	TGTGCCATACTCAGGGAATTGCAAGAGACCCAGTACTTC	once	TRBV10-3	13	TRBJ2-5	-
CASSLPGDYGYTF	TGCGCCAGCAGCCTACCGGGTGACTATGGCTACACCTTC	-	TRBV4-1	13	TRBJ1-2	-
CASSAGLGDEQYF	TGCGCCAGCAGTGCGGGCTTAGGGGACGAGCAGTACTTC	-	TRBV10-1	13	TRBJ2-7	-
CASSLPPGARGGYTF	TGTGCCAGCAGTCTCCCCCCGGGGGCGAGGGGTGGCTACACCTTC	few	TRBV28	15	TRBJ1-2	-
CASSSGTSIYNEQFF	TGTGCCAGCAGCTCCGGGACTAGCATCTACAATGAGCAGTTCTTC	-	TRBV7-3	15	TRBJ2-1	TRBD2
CASSQETILTSGEGDTQYF	TGTGCCAGCAGCCAAGAAACTATCCTGACTAGCGGGGAGGGGGATACGCAGTATTTT	-	TRBV3-1/TRBV3-2	19	TRBJ2-3	TRBD2
CASSLMSRQPQHF	TGTGCCAGCAGTTTAATGTCGCGCCAGCCCCAGCATTTT	few	TRBV28	13	TRBJ1-5	-
CATSRDLATGELFF	TGTGCCACCAGCAGAGATCTTGCCACCGGGGAGCTGTTTTTT	once	TRBV15	14	TRBJ2-2	-
CASSREYEDTQYF	TGTGCCAGCTCGCGGGAGTACGAAGATACGCAGTATTTT	-	TRBV12-3/TRBV12-4	13	TRBJ2-3	TRBD2
CASSEQGSSYNEQFF	TGTGCCAGCAGTGAACAGGGGAGTTCCTACAATGAGCAGTTCTTC	-	TRBV6-4	15	TRBJ2-1	TRBD1
CSVMGSGSNQPQHF	TGCAGCGTGATGGGGTCGGGGAGCAATCAGCCCCAGCATTTT	-	TRBV29-1	14	TRBJ1-5	-